The 27 T cell receptor beta chains in this list originate from one sample, sequenced in a study of cytomegalovirus exposure and HLA in healthy donors. The PCR ran on 60 Vbeta and 13 Jbeta primers. Sequenced by immunoSEQ multiplex PCR; TCRdb stores in-frame clones only, minus some. The sample has around 170,000 clones, around 68% seen once. The sample comprised PBMCs. Receptors were obtained from a girl under 18 in good health and CMV-seronegative.

This clone came up a few times. This chain links TRBV5-6 with TRBJ2-3, with 8 bases lining up with TRBD1. CDR1 SGHDT and CDR2 YYEEEE come from the germline V gene. V was pared by 3 bases and J by 4 bases, with 7 bases of the junction left unmatched. The length of the CDR3 is 15 residues. The DNA of the CDR3 is TGTGCCAGCAGCTCGGAGGACAGGGAGGCAGATACGCAGTATTTT. Translating it yields CASSSEDREADTQYF.

The chain carries TRBV29-1 and TRBJ2-1, with D maybe TRBD2 (6 bases). This CDR3 has 12 residues. The V gene lost 6 bases and the J gene lost 11 bases, with 17 bases spanning the gap. Germline V gene sequence: CDR1 SQVTM, CDR2 ANQGSEA. This CDR3 reads CSVFIRGTQQFF. The CDR3 region has the DNA TGCAGCGTCTTTATTCGGGGGACTCAGCAGTTCTTC.

The rearrangement uses TRBV7-8 and TRBJ1-4; 8 bases align to TRBD1. Germline V gene data show CDR1 as SGHVS and CDR2 as FQNEAQ. The CDR3 consists of 14 residues. Trimming cost V 6 bases and J 5 bases; bases outside gene matches: 5. The CDR3 DNA sequence: TGTGCCAGCAGTTCGGACAGGGTGAATGAAAAACTGTTTTTT. This sequence encodes CASSSDRVNEKLFF.

The rearrangement joins TRBV6-5 to TRBJ2-1; 7 bases match TRBD2. With V trimmed by 4 bases and J by 2 bases, 8 bases remained unmatched. The CDR3 consists of 16 residues. Germline V lookup: CDR1 MNHEY, CDR2 SVGAGI. The CDR3 bases are TGTGCCAGCAGTTGGGCCAGCGGGGTTCCCTACAATGAGCAGTTCTTC. Amino acids: CASSWASGVPYNEQFF.

The chain has TRBV5-1 and TRBJ1-3; D may be TRBD1 (5 bases). This CDR3 has 19 residues. Germline CDR1 is SGHRS and CDR2 is YFSETQ. The germline V and J ends were trimmed by 0 bases and 0 bases, with 19 bases remaining between them. Written as DNA, the CDR3 is TGCGCCAGCAGCTTGGTTCCTCTGAAGGGGCCGAGCTCTGGAAACACCATATATTTT. Protein product: CASSLVPLKGPSSGNTIYF.

This clone was picked up a small number of times. The rearrangement uses TRBV6-6 and TRBJ2-7; 9 bases are a match to TRBD1. J gave up 5 bases and V 5 bases, and 4 bases lay outside the gene matches. The germline V gene has CDR1 MNHNY and CDR2 SVGAGI (reference sequence). The CDR3 contains 13 residues. The CDR3 DNA sequence: TGTGCCAGCAGTGACAGGGGGGAGGACGAGCAGTACTTC. Translating it yields CASSDRGEDEQYF.

This clone was counted only a few times. The rearrangement uses TRBV6-5 and TRBJ2-7; a weak D match, TRBD1 (6 bases). This CDR3 is built from 12 residues. The ends were cut back, 6 bases at V and 3 bases at J, with 9 bases in the middle. Germline assignment: CDR1 MNHEY and CDR2 SVGAGI. The CDR3 DNA follows: TGTGCCAGCAGCGTGACAGGCTACGAGCAGTACTTC. Protein product: CASSVTGYEQYF.

V is TRBV30 and J is TRBJ1-5, with 7 bases lining up with TRBD1. CDR1 and CDR2 (germline): GTSNPN, SVGIG (reference sequence). The J segment lost 3 bases and the V segment lost 4 bases, leaving 6 bases of the junction unmatched. The CDR3 runs 14 residues. CDR3 protein: CAWTIQGYNQPQHF. For the CDR3, the DNA is TGTGCCTGGACCATACAGGGGTACAATCAGCCCCAGCATTTT.

The chain uses TRBV27 and TRBJ2-2; D is possibly TRBD2 (5 bases). CDR1 is MNHEY, CDR2 SMNVEV, per germline (reference sequence). This CDR3 has 15 amino acids. Between the trimmed V and J ends, which lost 5 bases and 7 bases, there was a span of 17 bases. CDR3 sequence reads: CASSAPLRAGGELFF. The CDR3 coding sequence is TGTGCCAGCAGTGCCCCGCTGAGGGCGGGCGGGGAGCTGTTTTTT.

This clone was recorded once. This chain uses TRBV30 with TRBJ2-7; the match to TRBD1 covers 11 bases. J was trimmed by 6 bases and V by 5 bases; bases with no gene match: 3. The CDR3 sequence is 12 residues long. Germline CDR1 is GTSNPN and CDR2 is SVGIG (reference sequence). This CDR3 reads CAWSGTGGEQYF. The CDR3, as DNA: TGTGCCTGGTCCGGGACAGGGGGCGAGCAGTACTTC.

The chain recombines TRBV7-7 with TRBJ2-3, with TRBD2 matching over 7 bases. With 5 bases clipped from V and 0 bases from J, the junction kept 5 bases outside the gene matches. Germline CDR1 is SSHAT and CDR2 is FNYEAQ (reference sequence). The CDR3 is 15 amino acids. Written as DNA, the CDR3 is TGTGCCAGCAGCCTAGGGAGGGGTAGCACAGATACGCAGTATTTT. Residues: CASSLGRGSTDTQYF. The full variable domain, with the rest looked up from reference TRBV7-7 and TRBJ2-3, is GAGVSQSPRYKVTKRGQDVTLRCDPISSHATLYWYQQALGQGPEFLTYFNYEAQPDKSGLPSDRFSAERPEGSISTLTIQRTEQRDSAMYRCASSLGRGSTDTQYFGPGTRLTVL.

The chain links TRBV2 to TRBJ1-6; tentatively, D is TRBD1 (6 bases). Germline loops: CDR1 SNHLY, CDR2 FYNNEI. V lost 8 bases to trimming and J lost 8 bases, with 16 bases between them. CDR3 length: 14 amino acids. CDR3 DNA: TGTGCCAGCTCCCGCGGCAGGGGTTATTCACCCCTCCACTTT. Translated, it gives CASSRGRGYSPLHF.

This clone appeared a few times. The chain recombines TRBV6-1 with TRBJ1-5; TRBD1 matches at 10 bases. The germline CDR1 and CDR2 sequences are MNHNS and SASEGT. V was clipped by 6 bases and J by 6 bases; unmatched bases: 5. The CDR3 runs 14 residues. CDR3 region: CASSPTGGTQPQHF. The DNA of the CDR3 is TGTGCCAGCAGCCCGACAGGGGGCACTCAGCCCCAGCATTTT.

This chain links TRBV29-1 with TRBJ2-3; the D gene is possibly TRBD1 (6 bases). CDR1 is SQVTM, CDR2 ANQGSEA, per germline. Trimming stripped 6 bases from V and 9 bases from J, with 19 bases between. The CDR3 covers 13 residues. The CDR3 sequence is CSVGGQTLTTQYF. The CDR3 nucleotides read TGCAGCGTCGGAGGACAGACTCTGACCACGCAGTATTTT.

The V gene is TRBV7-8, the J gene TRBJ1-6, with 8 bases lining up with TRBD1. The germline V gene encodes CDR1 SGHVS and CDR2 FQNEAQ. The V gene end was trimmed by 3 bases and the J gene end by 3 bases; junction bases not matched to a gene: 4. The CDR3 has 16 amino acids. CDR3 loop: CASSFHRGNYNSPLHF. DNA for the CDR3: TGTGCCAGCAGCTTCCACAGGGGGAACTATAATTCACCCCTCCACTTT. The full variable domain, with the rest looked up from reference TRBV7-8 and TRBJ1-6, is GAGVSQSPRYKVAKRGQDVALRCDPISGHVSLFWYQQALGQGPEFLTYFQNEAQLDKSGLPSDRFFAERPEGSVSTLKIQRTQQEDSAVYLCASSFHRGNYNSPLHFGNGTRLTVT.

This clone was counted only a few times. This rearrangement joins TRBV5-4 to TRBJ2-3; D call uncertain. The germline CDR1 and CDR2 sequences are SGHNT and YYREEE (reference sequence). The ends were cut back, 4 bases at V and 2 bases at J, with 14 bases in the middle. The CDR3 runs 15 residues. The CDR3 coding sequence is TGTGCCAGCAGCGGCCCCGAATTTACCACAGATACGCAGTATTTT. Protein product: CASSGPEFTTDTQYF.

Here the CDR3 DNA reads TGCGCCAGCAGGGCTACAGGGGGAGAAACTGAAGCTTTCTTT. Translated, it gives CASRATGGETEAFF. The genes are TRBV10-2 and TRBJ1-1, with TRBD1 matching 8 bases. V shed 6 bases and J 5 bases; nucleotides not matched to a gene: 8. Germline assignment: CDR1 WSHSY and CDR2 SAAADI. CDR3 length: 14 amino acids.

The gene calls are TRBV5-1 and TRBJ2-6, with 7 bases fitting TRBD1. Germline CDR1 reads SGHRS; CDR2 reads YFSETQ. V shed 0 bases and J 2 bases; nucleotides not matched to a gene: 2. The CDR3 covers 16 residues. CDR3 sequence reads: CASSLVTGAGANVLTF. In DNA form, the CDR3 reads TGCGCCAGCAGCTTGGTCACAGGGGCTGGGGCCAACGTCCTGACTTTC.

CDR3 nucleotide sequence: TGTGCCTGGACGTACAGTCCAACTAATGAAAAACTGTTTTTT. Amino acids: CAWTYSPTNEKLFF. The V and J genes are TRBV30 and TRBJ1-4; D is undetermined. The CDR3 runs to 14 residues. The ends were cut back, 4 bases at V and 0 bases at J, with 9 bases in the middle. Germline CDR1 is GTSNPN and CDR2 is SVGIG (reference sequence).

The V call is TRBV15, the J call TRBJ1-1; 7 bases are shared with TRBD1. Germline V lookup: CDR1 LNHNV, CDR2 YYDKDF (reference sequence). V lost 5 bases to trimming and J lost 0 bases; unmatched junction nucleotides: 6. This CDR3 contains 15 residues. CDR3 DNA sequence: TGTGCCACCAGCGGATCCGGGACAGTGAACACTGAAGCTTTCTTT. Residues: CATSGSGTVNTEAFF.

This clone appeared once. The CDR3 region is CASSHRTENTDTQYF. CDR3 DNA: TGTGCCAGCAGCCATAGGACAGAGAACACAGATACGCAGTATTTT. The chain couples TRBV5-6 to TRBJ2-3; TRBD1 is a possible D gene (6 bases). This CDR3 region has 15 residues. Trimming left V 4 bases short and J 2 bases short, with 14 bases between. Germline loops: CDR1 SGHDT, CDR2 YYEEEE.

The gene calls are TRBV2 and TRBJ1-1; D is possibly TRBD1 (5 bases). The CDR3 totals 15 residues. Germline CDR1 and CDR2: SNHLY and FYNNEI. Trimming left V 8 bases short and J 9 bases short, with 25 bases between. The CDR3 sequence is CASLGGALNEPQAFF. Here the CDR3 DNA reads TGTGCCAGCCTCGGGGGAGCGCTCAACGAACCCCAAGCTTTCTTT.

The chain joins TRBV2 to TRBJ2-2; 11 nucleotides line up with TRBD2. Germline CDR1 and CDR2: SNHLY and FYNNEI. V shed 6 bases and J 3 bases; nucleotides not matched to a gene: 9. CDR3 length: 17 amino acids. CDR3 protein: CASSLGLAEAYTGELFF. CDR3 coding DNA: TGTGCCAGCAGCCTGGGACTAGCGGAGGCCTACACCGGGGAGCTGTTTTTT.

The rearrangement uses TRBV11-2 and TRBJ2-7; 7 bases map to TRBD2. Losses at the gene ends were 1 base for V and 3 bases for J; bases not matched to a gene: 6. This CDR3 is built from 15 residues. Germline-derived CDR1 and CDR2 are SGHAT and FQNNGV. The CDR3: CASSLGGLADYEQYF. CDR3 DNA sequence: TGTGCCAGCAGCTTAGGAGGCCTAGCGGACTACGAGCAGTACTTC.

The V call is TRBV29-1, the J call TRBJ1-1; 7 bases line up with TRBD1. V lost 6 bases and J lost 4; bases outside the gene matches: 5. Germline CDR1 SQVTM, CDR2 ANQGSEA. The CDR3 is made up of 12 amino acids. The CDR3 bases are TGCAGCGTAACCGACAGGGTCACTGAAGCTTTCTTT. It codes for CSVTDRVTEAFF.

The sample holds one count of this clone. The chain carries TRBV10-1 and TRBJ2-3, with TRBD1 identical over 9 bases. The CDR3 is 16 amino acids. Germline V gives CDR1 WNHNN, CDR2 SYGVQD (reference sequence). With 7 bases clipped from V and 6 bases from J, the junction kept 14 bases outside the gene matches. CDR3 DNA: TGCGCCAGCACCCCGGGACAGGGAGGACGGTTGGATACGCAGTATTTT. Residues: CASTPGQGGRLDTQYF.

This rearrangement joins TRBV10-3 to TRBJ2-5; 7 positions match TRBD1. This CDR3 is built from 13 residues. Germline V gene data show CDR1 as ENHRY and CDR2 as SYGVKD. V gave up 6 bases and J gave up 5 bases; unmatched junction bases: 6. DNA of the CDR3: TGTGCCATCAGCGACAGGGTGGGGGAGACCCAGTACTTC. Its translation is CAISDRVGETQYF.